This T cell receptor beta chain was identified in a study of blood T cells in healthy people across ages. Overall study findings and caveats: Age brought a roughly linear fall in TCR beta diversity measured per million T cells. More naive CD4+ cells and higher diversity marked long-lived donors relative to aged donors.

Of note for this clonotype: Its antigen is unknown.

The use of a sample-barcoded 5' primer and a J-beta primer mix characterized a second PCR of about 6 to 11 cycles. Each TCR beta cDNA got a 12-nucleotide random molecular identifier. Each CDR3 protein is one row after TCRdb ran MiXCR on the 5' RACE reads. The sample consists of 1.5 million to 2 million distinct CDR3 sequences, about 30% of them appearing once. Total RNA extraction produced at least 5.5 micrograms (per sample) for the study. Between the trimmed V and J ends, which lost 2 bases and 9 bases, there was a span of 11 bases. Germline V lookup: CDR1 LGHDT, CDR2 YNNKEL (reference sequence). The CDR3 is 13 residues long.

The chain combines TRBV3-1 with TRBJ1-5; D is unresolved. The clonotype comes from a woman aged 30 to 39 in good health. The sample was blood. The CDR3 loop is CASSQTPGGPQHF. CDR3 coding DNA: TGTGCCAGCAGCCAAACGCCGGGCGGGCCCCAGCATTTT.